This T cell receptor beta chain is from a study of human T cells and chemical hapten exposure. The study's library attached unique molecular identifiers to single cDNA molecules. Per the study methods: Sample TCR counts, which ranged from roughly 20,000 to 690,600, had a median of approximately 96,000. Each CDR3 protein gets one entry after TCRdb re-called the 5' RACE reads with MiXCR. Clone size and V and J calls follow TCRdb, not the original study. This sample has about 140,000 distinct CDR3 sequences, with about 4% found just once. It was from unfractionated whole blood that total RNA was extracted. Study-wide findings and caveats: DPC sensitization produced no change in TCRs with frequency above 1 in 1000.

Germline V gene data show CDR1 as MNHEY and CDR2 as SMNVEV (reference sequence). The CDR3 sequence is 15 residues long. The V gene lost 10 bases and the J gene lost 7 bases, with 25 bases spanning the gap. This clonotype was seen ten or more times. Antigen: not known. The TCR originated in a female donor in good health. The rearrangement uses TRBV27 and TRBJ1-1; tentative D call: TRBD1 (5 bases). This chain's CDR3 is CATTRQSGGSGEAFF. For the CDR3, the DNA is TGTGCCACCACCCGCCAATCGGGGGGAAGTGGTGAAGCTTTCTTT.